The 19 T cell receptor beta chains below were found in one sample sequenced in a study of blood T cell repertoires in COVID-19. The table came from immunoSEQ multiplex PCR; TCRdb's copy has only in-frame clones and leaves some out. The sample records 100,000 to 150,000 clones, 80% to 90% being singletons. The source material was peripheral blood. Every receptor here comes from a woman aged 55-75 years with acute or convalescent COVID-19.

This chain joins TRBV28 and TRBJ1-2; 8 bases are shared with TRBD1. V lost 7 bases, J lost 0 bases, and 13 bases stayed unmatched. This CDR3 is 17 amino acids long. Germline assignment: CDR1 MDHEN and CDR2 SYDVKM. The CDR3 coding sequence is TGTGCCAGCATTAGCGGGGGAACAGGGGGATCTAACTATGGCTACACCTTC. Encoded protein: CASISGGTGGSNYGYTF.

V and J are TRBV9 and TRBJ1-2; 8 nucleotides align to TRBD1. Per the germline V gene, CDR1 is SGDLS and CDR2 is YYNGEE. This CDR3 has 16 amino acids. V dropped 4 bases and J dropped 4; count of bases not matched to a gene: 12. CDR3 sequence reads: CASSTSTGGWLYGYTF. The CDR3 region has the DNA TGTGCCAGCAGCACCTCAACAGGGGGTTGGCTCTATGGCTACACCTTC. The full variable domain, its missing parts supplied by reference TRBV9 and TRBJ1-2, is DSGVTQTPKHLITATGQRVTLRCSPRSGDLSVYWYQQSLDQGLQFLIQYYNGEERAKGNILERFSAQQFPDLHSELNLSSLELGDSALYFCASSTSTGGWLYGYTFGSGTRLTVV.

The J gene is TRBJ2-1, the V gene TRBV25-1; 11 positions match TRBD2. This CDR3 is 15 amino acids long. V dropped 0 bases and J dropped 9; count of bases not matched to a gene: 4. Germline values: CDR1 MGHDK, CDR2 SYGVNS. CDR3 residues: CASSEYGSGGGEQFF. DNA of the CDR3: TGTGCCAGCAGTGAATACGGTAGCGGGGGGGGTGAGCAGTTCTTC.

This rearrangement joins TRBV27 to TRBJ1-6; TRBD1 agrees at 8 bases. Per the germline V gene, CDR1 is MNHEY and CDR2 is SMNVEV (reference sequence). V was clipped by 4 bases and J by 1 base; unmatched bases: 12. The CDR3 is made up of 19 amino acids. The CDR3 here is CASSSRVTGGMSYNSPLHF. CDR3 sequence (DNA): TGTGCCAGCAGTTCCCGAGTAACAGGGGGAATGTCCTATAATTCACCCCTCCACTTT.

The CDR3 protein is CASSLRVQDYYGYTF. CDR3 in DNA: TGTGCCAGCAGTTTAAGGGTCCAGGACTACTATGGCTACACCTTC. V and J are TRBV28 and TRBJ1-2; the D is unclear. The V gene's germline CDR1 is MDHEN and CDR2 SYDVKM. The ends were cut back, 2 bases at V and 3 bases at J, with 13 bases in the middle. The CDR3 covers 15 residues.

The chain links TRBV15 to TRBJ2-5; D perhaps matches TRBD2 (5 bases). Per germline, CDR1 LNHNV and CDR2 YYDKDF (reference sequence). This CDR3 has 14 residues. V was shortened by 6 bases and J by 7 bases, with 18 bases between the two germline ends. CDR3 amino acids: CATRERKTRGTQYF. In nucleotides, the CDR3 is TGTGCCACCAGAGAGCGGAAGACACGGGGGACCCAGTACTTC.

The rearrangement joins TRBV24-1 to TRBJ1-3; D unclear. The CDR3 loop spans 13 amino acids. V was pared by 0 bases and J by 4 bases, with 3 bases between. The V gene's germline CDR1 is KGHDR and CDR2 SFDVKD. This CDR3 is CATSDLLGNTIYF. The CDR3 DNA reads TGTGCCACCAGTGATTTGCTAGGAAACACCATATATTTT.

J is TRBJ2-2 and V is TRBV11-3; 15 nucleotides agree with TRBD2. CDR3 length: 18 residues. Germline-derived CDR1 and CDR2 are SGHNT and YENEEA. With V trimmed by 1 base and J by 4 bases, 4 bases remained unmatched. DNA of the CDR3: TGTGCCAGCAGCTTAGGATGGACTAGCGGGAGGGCCACCGGGGAGCTGTTTTTT. Translated, it gives CASSLGWTSGRATGELFF. Combining the CDR3 with reference TRBV11-3 and TRBJ2-2 gives the whole variable domain EAGVVQSPRYKIIEKKQPVAFWCNPISGHNTLYWYLQNLGQGPELLIRYENEEAVDDSQLPKDRFSAERLKGVDSTLKIQPAELGDSAVYLCASSLGWTSGRATGELFFGEGSRLTVL.

The chain couples TRBV5-1 to TRBJ2-5; the D gene is possibly TRBD1 (6 bases). Germline V lookup: CDR1 SGHRS, CDR2 YFSETQ. V lost 6 bases and J lost 2, with 14 bases in between. This CDR3 contains 14 residues. For the CDR3, the DNA is TGCGCCAGCACCTCCGGACAGTCGCAAGAGACCCAGTACTTC. This gives the protein CASTSGQSQETQYF.

The chain joins TRBV9 to TRBJ2-2; TRBD1 agrees at 9 bases. J lost 5 bases, V lost 0 bases, and 5 bases had no gene match. Germline V lookup: CDR1 SGDLS, CDR2 YYNGEE. The CDR3 is made up of 16 amino acids. CDR3 DNA sequence: TGTGCCAGCAGCGTAGGGGGGACAGGGCGGACCGGGGAGCTGTTTTTT. Its protein product is CASSVGGTGRTGELFF. Variable domain in full (rest from reference TRBV9 and TRBJ2-2): DSGVTQTPKHLITATGQRVTLRCSPRSGDLSVYWYQQSLDQGLQFLIQYYNGEERAKGNILERFSAQQFPDLHSELNLSSLELGDSALYFCASSVGGTGRTGELFFGEGSRLTVL.

This chain uses TRBV28 with TRBJ1-2, with 11 bases identical to TRBD1. Germline lookup yields CDR1 MDHEN and CDR2 SYDVKM. V shed 5 bases and J 4 bases; nucleotides not matched to a gene: 9. The CDR3 runs to 16 residues. The CDR3 bases are TGTGCCAGCAGTCCGAGAGGGACAGGGGGATCCTATGGCTACACCTTC. This encodes CASSPRGTGGSYGYTF.

The rearrangement links TRBV3-1 (or the pseudogene TRBV3-2) to TRBJ2-4; 11 positions agree with TRBD2. The CDR3 sequence is 16 residues long. The V segment lost 1 base and the J segment 4 bases; nucleotides outside the gene matches: 3. The germline CDR1 and CDR2 sequences are LGHDT and YNNKEL (reference sequence). CDR3 sequence (DNA): TGTGCCAGCAGCCAAGTACTAGCGGGAGAAAAAAACATTCAGTACTTC. This gives the protein CASSQVLAGEKNIQYF.

CDR3 sequence: CASSRTGYGYTF. CDR3 DNA sequence: TGTGCCAGCAGTCGGACAGGGTATGGCTACACCTTC. This rearrangement joins TRBV6-5 to TRBJ1-2, with 8 positions matching TRBD1. The CDR3 covers 12 residues. The germline V gene has CDR1 MNHEY and CDR2 SVGAGI. V dropped 5 bases and J dropped 5; count of bases not matched to a gene: 1.

Only a few counts were recorded for this clone. The V call is TRBV2, the J call TRBJ2-7; tentatively, D is TRBD2 (6 bases). V gave up 9 bases and J gave up 6 bases, with 15 bases separating them. In germline, CDR1 is SNHLY, CDR2 FYNNEI. The CDR3 is 12 amino acids. The chain's CDR3 is CASTPWGGEQYF. As DNA, the CDR3 is TGTGCCAGTACCCCTTGGGGAGGCGAGCAGTACTTC.

The J gene is TRBJ2-1, the V gene TRBV25-1, with TRBD2 matching 7 bases. This CDR3 is built from 18 residues. J gave up 4 bases and V 1 base, and 13 bases lay outside the gene matches. Germline V gene sequence: CDR1 MGHDK, CDR2 SYGVNS. The chain's CDR3 is CASSESRPAGTIYNEQFF. The CDR3 nucleotides read TGTGCCAGCAGTGAATCCCGGCCAGCGGGAACGATATACAATGAGCAGTTCTTC.

The CDR3 is CASRTYDEGGGEAFF. The CDR3 coding sequence is TGTGCCAGTAGGACTTATGATGAGGGTGGGGGCGAAGCTTTCTTT. The chain couples TRBV19 to TRBJ1-1; possibly TRBD1 for D (6 bases). CDR1 and CDR2 (germline): LNHDA, SQIVND (reference sequence). The CDR3 consists of 15 residues. Trimming took 6 bases from V and 8 from J, leaving 22 bases between them. The variable domain in full, with the rest retrieved from reference TRBV19 and TRBJ1-1, is DGGITQSPKYLFRKEGQNVTLSCEQNLNHDAMYWYRQDPGQGLRLIYYSQIVNDFQKGDIAEGYSVSREKKESFPLTVTSAQKNPTAFYLCASRTYDEGGGEAFFGQGTRLTVV.

CDR3 nucleotides: TGCGCCAGCAGCAGTGGGGACAGTCCTGCGGATGGCTACACCTTC. Protein sequence: CASSSGDSPADGYTF. V and J are TRBV5-1 and TRBJ1-2, with TRBD1 identical over 7 bases. CDR1 SGHRS and CDR2 YFSETQ come from the germline V gene. CDR3 length: 15 residues. With V trimmed by 4 bases and J by 6 bases, 12 bases remained unmatched.

The rearrangement joins TRBV19 to TRBJ2-1; unclear D gene. The V end was cut by 2 bases, the J end by 2 bases, with 7 bases between. The CDR3 is 14 residues long. The germline gives CDR1 LNHDA, CDR2 SQIVND (reference sequence). This CDR3 is CASSIRSAYNEQFF. The DNA for the CDR3 is TGTGCCAGTAGTATACGCTCGGCCTACAATGAGCAGTTCTTC.

The chain recombines TRBV2 with TRBJ1-5; possible D gene TRBD1, 6 bases. The V end was cut by 6 bases, the J end by 6 bases, with 15 bases between. This CDR3 has 14 amino acids. The V gene's germline CDR1 is SNHLY and CDR2 FYNNEI. CDR3 protein: CASRYEQGSQPQHF. The DNA for the CDR3 is TGTGCCAGCAGATACGAACAGGGTTCTCAGCCCCAGCATTTT.